This TCR beta chain originates from a study of T-cell reconstitution after alpha-beta-depleted transplantation in children. Researchers prepared the TCRbeta library using unique molecular identifiers, the study reports. TCRdb used MiXCR to reprocess the PCR reads, holding one entry per CDR3 protein. The table lists 350,000 to 400,000 distinct CDR3 sequences, just over 20% of them singletons, with 3.5% to 4% in the top ten. This clonotype occurred many times. This CDR3 is 9 amino acids long. CDR1 is DFQATT and CDR2 is SNEGSKA in the germline V gene (reference sequence). Trimming stripped 5 bases from V and 6 bases from J, with 5 bases between.

The sample consisted of PBMCs from the stem cell graft donor, taken from the stem cell graft. This sequence joins TRBV20-1 and TRBJ2-7; unclear D gene. The receptor's source is a human donor who donated a stem cell graft to a child with acute myeloid leukemia. CDR3 residues: CSAPGEQYF. CDR3 DNA sequence: TGCAGTGCTCCCGGCGAGCAGTACTTC.